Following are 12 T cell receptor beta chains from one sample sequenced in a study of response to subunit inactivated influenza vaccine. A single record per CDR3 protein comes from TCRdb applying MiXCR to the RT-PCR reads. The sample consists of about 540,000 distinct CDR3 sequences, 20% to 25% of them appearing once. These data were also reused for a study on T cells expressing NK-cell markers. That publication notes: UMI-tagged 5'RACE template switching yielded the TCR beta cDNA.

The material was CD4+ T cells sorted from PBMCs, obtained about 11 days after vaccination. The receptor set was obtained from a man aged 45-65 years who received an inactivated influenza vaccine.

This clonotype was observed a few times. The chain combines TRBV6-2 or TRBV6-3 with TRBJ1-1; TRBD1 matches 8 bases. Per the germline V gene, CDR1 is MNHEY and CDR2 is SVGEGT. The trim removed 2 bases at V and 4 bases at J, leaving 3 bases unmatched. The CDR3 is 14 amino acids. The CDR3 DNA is TGTGCCAGCAGTTACCCCGGACAGGGCACTGAAGCTTTCTTT. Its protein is CASSYPGQGTEAFF.

CDR3 sequence (DNA): TGTGCCAGCAGTTTATCGGCCTTCAGCGCCAATTCACCCCTCCACTTT. It codes for CASSLSAFSANSPLHF. V usage is TRBV27 and J usage is TRBJ1-6; D remains ambiguous. CDR1 is MNHEY, CDR2 SMNVEV, per germline (reference sequence). This CDR3 contains 16 residues. Trimming removed 0 bases at V and 7 bases at J, with 13 bases between.

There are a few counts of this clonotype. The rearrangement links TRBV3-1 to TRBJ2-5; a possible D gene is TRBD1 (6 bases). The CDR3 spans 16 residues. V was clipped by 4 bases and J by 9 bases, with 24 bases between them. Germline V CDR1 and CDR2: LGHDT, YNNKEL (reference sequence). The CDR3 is CASSRISGAGAGSQYF. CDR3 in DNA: TGTGCCAGCAGCCGAATATCAGGGGCAGGGGCAGGGTCCCAGTACTTC.

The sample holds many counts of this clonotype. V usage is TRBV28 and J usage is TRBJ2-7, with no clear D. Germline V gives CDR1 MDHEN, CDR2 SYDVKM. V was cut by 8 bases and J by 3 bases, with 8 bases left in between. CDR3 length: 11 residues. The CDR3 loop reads CASGQNYEQYF. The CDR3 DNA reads TGTGCCAGCGGGCAGAACTACGAGCAGTACTTC.

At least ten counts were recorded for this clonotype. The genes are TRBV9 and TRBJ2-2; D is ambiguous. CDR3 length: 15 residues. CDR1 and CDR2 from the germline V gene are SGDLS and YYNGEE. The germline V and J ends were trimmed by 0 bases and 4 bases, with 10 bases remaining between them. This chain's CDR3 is CASSVGPTITGELFF. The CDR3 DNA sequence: TGTGCCAGCAGCGTAGGTCCTACAATCACCGGGGAGCTGTTTTTT.

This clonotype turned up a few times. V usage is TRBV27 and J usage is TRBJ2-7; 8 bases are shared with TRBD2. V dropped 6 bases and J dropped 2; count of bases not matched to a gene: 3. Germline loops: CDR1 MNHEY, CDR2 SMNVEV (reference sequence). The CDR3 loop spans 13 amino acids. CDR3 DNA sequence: TGTGCCAGCAGGACTAGCGAAACCTACGAGCAGTACTTC. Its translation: CASRTSETYEQYF.

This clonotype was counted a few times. This chain's CDR3 is CASSYNQGRSEAFF. CDR3 DNA sequence: TGTGCCAGCAGTTACAACCAGGGTCGGTCTGAAGCTTTCTTT. The chain employs TRBV6-2 or TRBV6-3 and TRBJ1-1, with D perhaps TRBD1 (5 bases). Germline V gene data show CDR1 as MNHEY and CDR2 as SVGEGT. CDR3 length equals 14 residues. Trimming pared 2 bases from V and 6 bases from J, leaving 13 bases between.

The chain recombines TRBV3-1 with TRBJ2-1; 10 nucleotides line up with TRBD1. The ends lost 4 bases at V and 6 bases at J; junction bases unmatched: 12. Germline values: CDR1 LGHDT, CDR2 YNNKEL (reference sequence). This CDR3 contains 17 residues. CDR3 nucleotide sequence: TGTGCCAGCAGCCGAGCCGGCCCCGGGACAGGGGCCAATGAGCAGTTCTTC. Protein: CASSRAGPGTGANEQFF.

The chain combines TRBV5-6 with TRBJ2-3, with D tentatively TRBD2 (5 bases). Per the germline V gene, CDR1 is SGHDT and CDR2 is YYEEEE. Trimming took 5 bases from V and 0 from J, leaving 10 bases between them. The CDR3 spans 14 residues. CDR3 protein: CASSTRVSTDTQYF. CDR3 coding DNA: TGTGCCAGCAGTACGCGGGTGAGCACAGATACGCAGTATTTT. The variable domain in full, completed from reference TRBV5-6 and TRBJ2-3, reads DAGVTQSPTHLIKTRGQQVTLRCSPKSGHDTVSWYQQALGQGPQFIFQYYEEEERQRGNFPDRFSGHQFPNYSSELNVNALLLGDSALYLCASSTRVSTDTQYFGPGTRLTVL.

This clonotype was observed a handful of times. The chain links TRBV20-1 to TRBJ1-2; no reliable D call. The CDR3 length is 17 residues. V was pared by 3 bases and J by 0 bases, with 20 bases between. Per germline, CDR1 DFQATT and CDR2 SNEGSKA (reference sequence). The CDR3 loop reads CSASVLYSGYSNYGYTF. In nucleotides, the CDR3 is TGCAGTGCTAGTGTTTTATATTCGGGATATTCTAACTATGGCTACACCTTC.

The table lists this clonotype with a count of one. CDR3 coding DNA: TGTGCCAACGCTCAACAGAGGGCCTACGAGCAGTACTTC. Translating gives CANAQQRAYEQYF. This chain connects TRBV28 to TRBJ2-7; TRBD2 is a possible D gene (5 bases). Trimming cost V 10 bases and J 2 bases, with 15 bases left between them. CDR1 and CDR2 from the germline V gene are MDHEN and SYDVKM. The CDR3 runs to 13 residues.

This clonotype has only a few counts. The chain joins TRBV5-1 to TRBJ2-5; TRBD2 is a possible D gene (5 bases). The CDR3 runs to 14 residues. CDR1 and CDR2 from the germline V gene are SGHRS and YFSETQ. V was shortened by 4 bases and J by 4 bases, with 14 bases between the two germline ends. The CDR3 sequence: CASSPGTTLETQYF. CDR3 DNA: TGCGCCAGCAGCCCGGGAACGACTCTAGAGACCCAGTACTTC. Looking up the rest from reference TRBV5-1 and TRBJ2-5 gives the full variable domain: KAGVTQTPRYLIKTRGQQVTLSCSPISGHRSVSWYQQTPGQGLQFLFEYFSETQRNKGNFPGRFSGRQFSNSRSEMNVSTLELGDSALYLCASSPGTTLETQYFGPGTRLLVL.